Shown below are 26 T cell receptor beta chains from a single sample sequenced in a study of early T cells in non-severe SARS-CoV-2 infection. One entry per CDR3 protein results from TCRdb running MiXCR on the 5' RACE reads. The data show 60,000 to 70,000 distinct CDR3 sequences, with approximately 9% seen just once and roughly 3.2% held by the top ten. Material for sequencing was whole blood. Receptor source: an adult who was a healthcare worker with PCR-confirmed SARS-CoV-2 infection or an uninfected control (not recorded which).

This clonotype was picked up a small number of times. The chain recombines TRBV10-3 with TRBJ2-2; TRBD2 aligns across 9 bases. Germline CDR1 reads ENHRY; CDR2 reads SYGVKD. V gave up 8 bases and J gave up 0 bases; unmatched junction bases: 4. The CDR3 extends over 15 amino acids. CDR3 DNA sequence: TGTGCCATCGGTGGACTAGCGACGAACACCGGGGAGCTGTTTTTT. Amino acid sequence: CAIGGLATNTGELFF.

The J gene is TRBJ2-7, the V gene TRBV20-1; 9 bases are a match to TRBD2. The CDR3 spans 16 residues. Per the germline V gene, CDR1 is DFQATT and CDR2 is SNEGSKA (reference sequence). With V trimmed by 2 bases and J by 4 bases, 12 bases remained unmatched. The CDR3 loop reads CSARSPGLAIVYEQYF. The CDR3, as DNA: TGCAGTGCTAGAAGTCCCGGACTAGCGATAGTATACGAGCAGTACTTC.

This clonotype has more than one count but fewer than ten. The gene calls are TRBV7-2 and TRBJ2-1; TRBD2 aligns across 12 bases. The CDR3 sequence is 15 residues long. J lost 7 bases, V lost 4 bases, and 5 bases had no gene match. Germline CDR1 SGHTA, CDR2 FQGNSA. The CDR3: CASSSSGRARNEQFF. The CDR3 DNA reads as TGTGCCAGCAGCTCTAGCGGGAGGGCCCGAAATGAGCAGTTCTTC.

This clonotype was detected many times. The chain has TRBV5-1 and TRBJ2-3, with TRBD1 matching 10 bases. CDR1 and CDR2 (germline): SGHRS, YFSETQ. The trim removed 4 bases at V and 3 bases at J, leaving 2 bases unmatched. The CDR3 is 14 residues long. Here the CDR3 DNA reads TGCGCCAGCAGCCCGGGACAGGGGACAGATACGCAGTATTTT. Its translation: CASSPGQGTDTQYF.

This clonotype was seen ten or more times. The V call is TRBV19, the J call TRBJ2-4; D gene unclear. Trimming removed 0 bases from V and 0 bases from J, with 9 bases in between. Germline loops: CDR1 LNHDA, CDR2 SQIVND (reference sequence). The CDR3 spans 16 residues. The CDR3 protein is CASSIDVWAAKNIQYF. DNA of the CDR3: TGTGCCAGTAGTATAGATGTATGGGCAGCCAAAAACATTCAGTACTTC.

This clonotype was counted many times. This rearrangement joins TRBV29-1 to TRBJ2-2, with D possibly TRBD2 on 7 matching bases. Per germline, CDR1 SQVTM and CDR2 ANQGSEA. V lost 7 bases to trimming and J lost 0 bases, with 15 bases between them. The CDR3 spans 15 residues. CDR3 loop: CSARGGGTNTGELFF. CDR3 DNA: TGCAGCGCCCGGGGAGGGGGGACGAACACCGGGGAGCTGTTTTTT.

The rearrangement uses TRBV9 and TRBJ2-2, with TRBD2 identical over 7 bases. With 0 bases clipped from V and 8 bases from J, the junction kept 10 bases outside the gene matches. Germline CDR1 SGDLS, CDR2 YYNGEE. CDR3 length: 16 amino acids. This CDR3 is CASSVASGMLRGELFF. The CDR3, as DNA: TGTGCCAGCAGCGTAGCCAGCGGGATGCTCCGAGGGGAGCTGTTTTTT.

About this clonotype: Given a much more abundant clone one base away, this may be a read error. This rearrangement joins TRBV4-3 to TRBJ1-4; D unclear. The CDR3 length is 11 residues. Germline CDR1 LGHNA, CDR2 YSLEER. This CDR3 is CTSSQGEKLFF. The CDR3, as DNA: TGCACCAGCAGCCAAGGCGAAAAACTGTTTTTT.

This clonotype was seen a few times. The V call is TRBV6-1, the J call TRBJ2-7, with D maybe TRBD2 (6 bases). The length of the CDR3 is 14 residues. Trimming pared 5 bases from V and 4 bases from J, leaving 15 bases between. CDR1 and CDR2 (germline): MNHNS, SASEGT. CDR3 amino acids: CASSIRDLAYEQYF. CDR3 DNA sequence: TGTGCCAGCAGTATTCGGGACTTAGCTTACGAGCAGTACTTC.

The chain recombines TRBV7-2 with TRBJ1-1; D unresolved. Germline V gene data show CDR1 as SGHTA and CDR2 as FQGNSA. Trimming pared 2 bases from V and 3 bases from J, leaving 10 bases between. The CDR3 runs 14 residues. DNA for the CDR3: TGTGCCAGCAGCTTAAGCGGGCCCTACACTGAAGCTTTCTTT. Translating gives CASSLSGPYTEAFF.

This clonotype was seen only a few times. The chain is built from TRBV5-1 and TRBJ2-2; D gene uncertain. V was cut by 0 bases and J by 5 bases, with 8 bases left in between. The CDR3 has 14 amino acids. The germline gives CDR1 SGHRS, CDR2 YFSETQ. CDR3 sequence (DNA): TGCGCCAGCAGCTTGGTGCCCGGGACCGGGGAGCTGTTTTTT. This sequence encodes CASSLVPGTGELFF. Together with reference TRBV5-1 and TRBJ2-2, the CDR3 gives the full variable domain: KAGVTQTPRYLIKTRGQQVTLSCSPISGHRSVSWYQQTPGQGLQFLFEYFSETQRNKGNFPGRFSGRQFSNSRSEMNVSTLELGDSALYLCASSLVPGTGELFFGEGSRLTVL.

The chain carries TRBV6-1 and TRBJ2-7, with D uncertain. CDR1 and CDR2 (germline): MNHNS, SASEGT. This CDR3 has 13 amino acids. V lost 4 bases and J 1 base, leaving 8 bases between the germline ends. In DNA form, the CDR3 reads TGTGCCAGCAGTGCCCTGCGGTCCTACGAGCAGTACTTC. Protein product: CASSALRSYEQYF.

The CDR3 loop reads CASSPVLAGGSGANVLTF. Here the CDR3 DNA reads TGCGCCAGCAGCCCTGTACTAGCGGGAGGCTCTGGGGCCAACGTCCTGACTTTC. The chain carries TRBV5-1 and TRBJ2-6; TRBD2 matches at 12 bases. The CDR3 contains 18 residues. The V gene's germline CDR1 is SGHRS and CDR2 YFSETQ. Trimming cost V 4 bases and J 0 bases; bases outside gene matches: 5.

This clonotype was counted between two and nine times. V is TRBV2 and J is TRBJ2-1, with D unclear. Germline V gives CDR1 SNHLY, CDR2 FYNNEI. V dropped 4 bases and J dropped 9 bases, with 13 bases sitting between them. The CDR3 sequence is 13 residues long. The DNA for the CDR3 is TGTGCCAGCAGTGGATTGGGCGGAACTGAGCAGTTCTTC. It encodes CASSGLGGTEQFF.

This clonotype has more than one count but fewer than ten. This rearrangement joins TRBV13 to TRBJ2-6; 7 bases fit TRBD1. With 2 bases clipped from V and 2 bases from J, the junction kept 3 bases outside the gene matches. This CDR3 has 16 amino acids. From germline, CDR1 is PRHDT and CDR2 FYEKMQ (reference sequence). The DNA for the CDR3 is TGTGCCAGCAGCTTAAACAGGGGAACTGGGGCCAACGTCCTGACTTTC. Encoded protein: CASSLNRGTGANVLTF.

The J gene is TRBJ2-1, the V gene TRBV5-1; 11 nucleotides agree with TRBD2. Germline CDR1 reads SGHRS; CDR2 reads YFSETQ. V was pared by 2 bases and J by 8 bases, with 6 bases of the junction left unmatched. The CDR3 consists of 15 residues. The CDR3 loop reads CASSFRLAGGDEQFF. The CDR3 DNA follows: TGCGCCAGCAGCTTTAGGCTAGCGGGAGGCGATGAGCAGTTCTTC.

J is TRBJ1-6 and V is TRBV20-1; a possible D gene is TRBD1 (5 bases). The CDR3 extends over 16 amino acids. Trimming removed 4 bases from V and 9 bases from J, with 22 bases in between. Looked up from germline, CDR1 is DFQATT and CDR2 is SNEGSKA (reference sequence). CDR3 sequence (DNA): TGCAGTGCTATCCCTCTCGGAGGGGAGGGTAGTTCACCCCTCCACTTT. It specifies CSAIPLGGEGSSPLHF.

In this sample, this clonotype turned up a few times. The chain links TRBV18 to TRBJ2-5; D call uncertain. CDR1 KGHSH and CDR2 LQKENI come from the germline V gene. The ends were cut back, 6 bases at V and 5 bases at J, with 16 bases in the middle. The CDR3 runs 14 residues. The CDR3 DNA follows: TGTGCCAGCTCCCCGGACGGACCGGTGGAGACCCAGTACTTC. As protein: CASSPDGPVETQYF.

There are many counts of this clonotype. The genes are TRBV28 and TRBJ2-2; the D is unclear. With 2 bases removed from V and 7 bases from J, the gap between germline ends came to 8 bases. Germline assignment: CDR1 MDHEN and CDR2 SYDVKM. This CDR3 is built from 13 residues. The DNA for the CDR3 is TGTGCCAGCAGTTTAAATTGGAGCGGGGAGCTGTTTTTT. Translating it yields CASSLNWSGELFF.

This chain joins TRBV19 and TRBJ2-2; weak D call: TRBD2 (6 bases). CDR1 and CDR2 (germline): LNHDA, SQIVND (reference sequence). CDR3 length: 16 residues. The V end was cut by 3 bases, the J end by 7 bases, with 18 bases between. The CDR3, as DNA: TGTGCCAGTAGTATCTCTCCGGGGGTCGTAGTCGGGGAGCTGTTTTTT. It encodes CASSISPGVVVGELFF.

This clonotype has at least ten counts. This sequence joins TRBV27 and TRBJ2-3, with D hard to call. CDR1 and CDR2 from the germline V gene are MNHEY and SMNVEV (reference sequence). This CDR3 has 13 residues. Trimming removed 0 bases from V and 8 bases from J, with 9 bases in between. The CDR3 reads CASSLSGVATQYF. CDR3 sequence (DNA): TGTGCCAGCAGTTTATCTGGGGTGGCTACGCAGTATTTT.

This clonotype was seen many times. This sequence joins TRBV7-2 and TRBJ2-3, with D tentatively TRBD1 or TRBD2 (5 bases each). The length of the CDR3 is 16 residues. The germline V gene encodes CDR1 SGHTA and CDR2 FQGNSA. Deletions cut 0 bases from V and 5 bases from J, with 15 bases between. CDR3 nucleotides: TGTGCCAGCAGCTTAGCTGGGGCTAGCTCTGGAGATACGCAGTATTTT. Its protein product is CASSLAGASSGDTQYF.

This clonotype was counted between two and nine times. J is TRBJ2-5 and V is TRBV27; D is tentatively TRBD1 or TRBD2 (5 bases each). Trimming stripped 3 bases from V and 4 bases from J, with 9 bases between. The germline gives CDR1 MNHEY, CDR2 SMNVEV (reference sequence). The CDR3 consists of 13 residues. CDR3 amino acids: CASSFGTGETQYF. Here the CDR3 DNA reads TGTGCCAGCAGTTTCGGGACCGGAGAGACCCAGTACTTC.

The V and J genes are TRBV6-5 and TRBJ2-5; TRBD2 agrees at 7 bases. V trimming: 4 bases; J trimming: 5 bases; junction bases outside the gene matches: 4. Per germline, CDR1 MNHEY and CDR2 SVGAGI. This CDR3 is built from 13 residues. CDR3 in DNA: TGTGCCAGCAGTTCCCCCGGGGGGGAGACCCAGTACTTC. Protein sequence: CASSSPGGETQYF.

In its sample, this clonotype was seen a few times. This chain links TRBV7-2 with TRBJ2-7, with 9 nucleotides matching TRBD1. This CDR3 comprises 14 residues. V was clipped by 6 bases and J by 6 bases; unmatched bases: 9. Germline CDR1 SGHTA, CDR2 FQGNSA. The CDR3 nucleotides are TGTGCCAGCAGAGCAGGGACAGGGAAGAGCGAGCAGTACTTC. Its protein is CASRAGTGKSEQYF. Using reference TRBV7-2 and TRBJ2-7 for the parts outside the CDR3, the full variable domain is GAGVSQSPSNKVTEKGKDVELRCDPISGHTALYWYRQSLGQGLEFLIYFQGNSAPDKSGLPSDRFSAERTGGSVSTLTIQRTQQEDSAVYLCASRAGTGKSEQYFGPGTRLTVT.

This clonotype was seen ten or more times. This chain uses TRBV20-1 with TRBJ2-3, with TRBD2 matching 10 bases. With 5 bases clipped from V and 3 bases from J, the junction kept 5 bases outside the gene matches. This CDR3 comprises 14 residues. Germline values: CDR1 DFQATT, CDR2 SNEGSKA (reference sequence). The CDR3 region has the DNA TGCAGTGCTCCCCCAGCGGGAGGGACAGATACGCAGTATTTT. Protein: CSAPPAGGTDTQYF.